The sequence of this T cell receptor beta chain was determined in a study of T-cell reconstitution after alpha-beta-depleted transplantation in children. In its sample, this clonotype was seen many times. For TCRbeta, the library was prepared with unique molecular identifiers. TCRdb re-called the PCR reads through MiXCR, storing one row per CDR3 protein. Found here are around 96,000 distinct CDR3 sequences, about 12% of them singletons; the top ten hold around 13%. The source material was PBMCs from the stem cell graft donor, sampled from the stem cell graft. This receptor was identified in a human donor who donated a stem cell graft to a child with inherited bone marrow failure.

CDR3 loop: CSAIRDTYGYTF. CDR3 DNA sequence: TGCAGTGCTATCCGGGACACCTATGGCTACACCTTC. The rearrangement uses TRBV20-1 and TRBJ1-2; D possibly corresponds to TRBD1 (6 bases). Germline CDR1 is DFQATT and CDR2 is SNEGSKA (reference sequence). V was trimmed by 4 bases and J by 4 bases, leaving 10 bases between them. CDR3 length: 12 residues.